Listed below are T cell receptor beta chains from one sample, sequenced in a study of T cell responses to AZD1222 COVID-19 vaccine. Libraries were prepared by immunoSEQ multiplex PCR; TCRdb keeps only in-frame clonotypes and omits some of them. Among approximately 160,000 clones listed, roughly 88% were seen once. The specimen comprised peripheral blood, sampled on day 0 of MenACWY control vaccination. These receptor sequences come from an adult in good health. CDR3s include the opening cysteine and the closing phenylalanine or tryptophan. The D gene is left open where the match is weak. The size of a clone is reported for some rows only, either as once, few or many, or as a class for expanded clones.

TRBJ2-7,.,TRBV2,.,TGTGCCAGCAGTGACGGATATTACGAGCAGTACTTC,CASSDGYYEQYF
TRBJ1-2,once,TRBV18,TRBD1,TGTGCCAGCTCACTGACAGGGGCGGAAGGCTACACCTTC,CASSLTGAEGYTF
TRBJ2-7,.,TRBV18,TRBD1,TGTGCCAGCTCACCGCTCCGAACCGGGACAGGGAACTACGAGCAGTACTTC,CASSPLRTGTGNYEQYF
TRBJ1-5,.,TRBV19,.,TGTGCCAGTAGTATAGAAGGGGTTAGCAATCAGCCCCAGCATTTT,CASSIEGVSNQPQHF
TRBJ2-7,.,TRBV6-2/TRBV6-3,TRBD2,TGTGCCAGCAGTTACTCGACTAGCGGGAGCTACGAGCAGTACTTC,CASSYSTSGSYEQYF
TRBJ2-7,.,TRBV5-6,.,TGTGCCAGCAGCTTGGCAGGCGGGCCACAAACCGAGCAGTACTTC,CASSLAGGPQTEQYF
TRBJ2-1,.,TRBV5-1,.,TGCGCCAGCAGCCCTACCCTCCGGGACGGGTACAATGAGCAGTTCTTC,CASSPTLRDGYNEQFF
TRBJ1-2,.,TRBV3-1/TRBV3-2,.,TGTGCCAGCAGCCAAACCAGGAGGGGCTATGGCTACACCTTC,CASSQTRRGYGYTF
TRBJ2-2,.,TRBV4-3,.,TGCGCCAGCAGCCAAGAAAGTAGCGGTACCGGGGAGCTGTTTTTT,CASSQESSGTGELFF
TRBJ2-1,once,TRBV18,.,TGTGCCAGCTCACTGTCGGTAAGTGAGCAGTTCTTC,CASSLSVSEQFF
TRBJ1-2,few,TRBV2,.,TGTGCCAGCAGGGTTTGGAGCTATGGCTACACCTTC,CASRVWSYGYTF
TRBJ1-1,.,TRBV7-9,.,TGTGCCAGCAGCTTAGGCGAGAACACTGAAGCTTTCTTT,CASSLGENTEAFF
TRBJ2-7,.,TRBV14,.,TGTGCCAGCAGCCCTGACGGACAGCAAACCTACGAGCAGTACTTC,CASSPDGQQTYEQYF
TRBJ1-1,.,TRBV6-5,.,TGTGCCAGCAGTTACTCCAAGAACACTGAAGCTTTCTTT,CASSYSKNTEAFF
TRBJ2-7,.,TRBV10-3,TRBD2,TGTGCCATCAGAGGACTAGCCGGATCCTACGAGCAGTACTTC,CAIRGLAGSYEQYF
TRBJ2-1,.,TRBV19,.,TGTGCCAGTAGTATCCTACACGGGATGTCCCACAATGAGCAGTTCTTC,CASSILHGMSHNEQFF
TRBJ1-5,.,TRBV7-9,TRBD1,TGTGCCAGCAGCTTATGGGACAGGGGAAGCAATCAGCCCCAGCATTTT,CASSLWDRGSNQPQHF
TRBJ1-6,.,TRBV6-5,.,TGTGCCAGCAGTTACTCCAGGGTCGGGAATTCACCCCTCCACTTT,CASSYSRVGNSPLHF
TRBJ2-1,.,TRBV28,.,TGTGCCAGCAGCATCACAGGGAATCAAGACAATGAGCAGTTCTTC,CASSITGNQDNEQFF
TRBJ2-1,.,TRBV18,.,TGTGCCAGCTCGCCTCAGTCGCTTGAGCAGTTCTTC,CASSPQSLEQFF
TRBJ1-1,.,TRBV19,.,TGTGCCAGTAGTATTACCCCCCTCCGCATGAACACTGAAGCTTTCTTT,CASSITPLRMNTEAFF
TRBJ2-1,.,TRBV4-1,TRBD2,TGCGCCAGCAGCCAAGTTGCGGGAGGGCCCGGGAATGAGCAGTTCTTC,CASSQVAGGPGNEQFF
TRBJ2-3,.,TRBV18,.,TGTGCCAGCTCCTTCAGGGGGGGCACAGATACGCAGTATTTT,CASSFRGGTDTQYF
TRBJ2-7,.,TRBV30,.,TGTGCCTGGAGTGTGGGGGGAGGCGAGCAGTACTTC,CAWSVGGGEQYF
TRBJ1-5,.,TRBV7-2,.,TGTGCCAGCAGCCTCATAACTTGGGGCAATCAGCCCCAGCATTTT,CASSLITWGNQPQHF
TRBJ1-2,.,TRBV30,TRBD1,TGTGCCTGGAGGGACGGGACAGGGGGATACCCTAACTATGGCTACACCTTC,CAWRDGTGGYPNYGYTF
TRBJ1-2,once,TRBV5-1,.,TGCGCCAGCAGCCAGCGGGATTTCTATGGCTACACCTTC,CASSQRDFYGYTF
TRBJ1-3,.,TRBV30,.,TGTGCCTGGAGTGTCGGCAACTCTGGAAACACCATATATTTT,CAWSVGNSGNTIYF
TRBJ1-2,.,TRBV4-3,.,TGCGCCAGCAGCCAAGGAGGGGGAACTGACTATGGCTACACCTTC,CASSQGGGTDYGYTF
TRBJ2-7,.,TRBV29-1,TRBD1,TGCAGCACATTCGGACAGGCCTACGAGCAGTACTTC,CSTFGQAYEQYF
TRBJ2-1,.,TRBV19,.,TGTGCCACCAGGTTGGAGTCCTACAATGAGCAGTTCTTC,CATRLESYNEQFF
TRBJ1-2,.,TRBV12-3/TRBV12-4,.,TGTGCCAGCAGTCCAGGGGCGGACTATGGCTACACCTTC,CASSPGADYGYTF
TRBJ1-2,.,TRBV19,.,TGTGCCAGTAGTAACGAGGCTTTAGTTGGCTACACCTTC,CASSNEALVGYTF
TRBJ2-2,.,TRBV19,.,TGTGCCAGTAGCGATCCACCGGGAGTCTTGGGGGAGCTGTTTTTT,CASSDPPGVLGELFF
TRBJ1-1,once,TRBV6-5,.,TGTGCCAGCGAACCGGGCCCGAAAGGCTATACTGAAGCTTTCTTT,CASEPGPKGYTEAFF
TRBJ2-1,.,TRBV7-2,TRBD2,TGTGCCAGCAGCTTTGGCGGGACTAGCGGCTACAATGAGCAGTTCTTC,CASSFGGTSGYNEQFF
TRBJ1-3,.,TRBV7-9,.,TGTGCCAGCACCCAGACAGTCGGGCACACCATATATTTT,CASTQTVGHTIYF
TRBJ1-2,.,TRBV24-1,TRBD1,TGTGCCACCAGTGACCCACAGGGGGGCTATGGCTACACCTTC,CATSDPQGGYGYTF
TRBJ2-1,.,TRBV28,.,TGTGCCAGCAGTTTCCGACTAGTTGATGAGCAGTTCTTC,CASSFRLVDEQFF
TRBJ2-5,.,TRBV7-8,.,TGTGCCAGCAGCACCACCGCCCAGGCAGGACGAGAGACCCAGTACTTC,CASSTTAQAGRETQYF
TRBJ2-2,.,TRBV5-4,.,TGTGCCAGCAGCTTGGAATTTGGGGCCGCCGGGGAGCTGTTTTTT,CASSLEFGAAGELFF
TRBJ2-7,.,TRBV5-1,TRBD1,TGCGCCAGCAGCTTGCAGGGGGCCTACGAGCAGTACTTC,CASSLQGAYEQYF
TRBJ2-3,.,TRBV4-2,.,TGTGCCAGCAGCCTCTCCCGGGCGAAGGATACGCAGTATTTT,CASSLSRAKDTQYF
TRBJ2-3,once,TRBV15,.,TGTGCCACCAGCAGAGATCAGGGGGGGAGGACGCAGTATTTT,CATSRDQGGRTQYF
TRBJ2-3,.,TRBV7-2,.,TGTGCCAGCACCCCCAAGGGTGGGACAGATACGCAGTATTTT,CASTPKGGTDTQYF
TRBJ1-4,.,TRBV6-5,TRBD1,TGTGCGAGCAGGACAGGGTTTAATGAAAAACTGTTTTTT,CASRTGFNEKLFF
TRBJ2-5,.,TRBV5-1,TRBD1,TGCGCCAGCAGACCCACCGGGACAGTCCTCCAAGAGACCCAGTACTTC,CASRPTGTVLQETQYF
TRBJ2-1,.,TRBV7-6,.,TGTGCCAGCAGCTTAGCTGCAGGCGATGAGCAGTTCTTC,CASSLAAGDEQFF
TRBJ2-2,.,TRBV24-1,TRBD1,TGTGCCACCAGTGACCGGGACAGGGGTTATTCCGGGGAGCTGTTTTTT,CATSDRDRGYSGELFF
TRBJ1-2,.,TRBV4-2,.,TGTGCCAGCAGCCAAGATCGAGGTTTCTGGGGCTACACCTTC,CASSQDRGFWGYTF
TRBJ2-1,.,TRBV6-6,.,TGTGCCACAGACAGCTCCTACAATGAGCAGTTCTTC,CATDSSYNEQFF